Included here is one T cell receptor (beta chain) sequence, with context. The antigen is undetermined. The data were taken from a study of blood T cells in healthy people across ages. Findings and caveats of the study: Per million T cells, TCR beta diversity dropped about linearly as age rose.

CDR3 length equals 14 residues. V lost 5 bases, J lost 3 bases, and 7 bases stayed unmatched. The germline V gene encodes CDR1 SGHRS and CDR2 YFSETQ. A second roughly 7 to 11 cycle PCR used barcoded and J-beta primers. TCRdb reprocessed the 5' RACE reads with MiXCR, giving one entry per CDR3 protein. The sample has about 680,000 distinct CDR3 sequences; roughly 49% are singletons. Material: blood. The V call is TRBV5-1, the J call TRBJ2-5, with TRBD2 identical over 7 bases. This TCR derives from an older woman in good health. CDR3 DNA sequence: TGCGCCAGCAGGCCCCTAGCGGCTGAAGAGACCCAGTACTTC. It is translated as CASRPLAAEETQYF.